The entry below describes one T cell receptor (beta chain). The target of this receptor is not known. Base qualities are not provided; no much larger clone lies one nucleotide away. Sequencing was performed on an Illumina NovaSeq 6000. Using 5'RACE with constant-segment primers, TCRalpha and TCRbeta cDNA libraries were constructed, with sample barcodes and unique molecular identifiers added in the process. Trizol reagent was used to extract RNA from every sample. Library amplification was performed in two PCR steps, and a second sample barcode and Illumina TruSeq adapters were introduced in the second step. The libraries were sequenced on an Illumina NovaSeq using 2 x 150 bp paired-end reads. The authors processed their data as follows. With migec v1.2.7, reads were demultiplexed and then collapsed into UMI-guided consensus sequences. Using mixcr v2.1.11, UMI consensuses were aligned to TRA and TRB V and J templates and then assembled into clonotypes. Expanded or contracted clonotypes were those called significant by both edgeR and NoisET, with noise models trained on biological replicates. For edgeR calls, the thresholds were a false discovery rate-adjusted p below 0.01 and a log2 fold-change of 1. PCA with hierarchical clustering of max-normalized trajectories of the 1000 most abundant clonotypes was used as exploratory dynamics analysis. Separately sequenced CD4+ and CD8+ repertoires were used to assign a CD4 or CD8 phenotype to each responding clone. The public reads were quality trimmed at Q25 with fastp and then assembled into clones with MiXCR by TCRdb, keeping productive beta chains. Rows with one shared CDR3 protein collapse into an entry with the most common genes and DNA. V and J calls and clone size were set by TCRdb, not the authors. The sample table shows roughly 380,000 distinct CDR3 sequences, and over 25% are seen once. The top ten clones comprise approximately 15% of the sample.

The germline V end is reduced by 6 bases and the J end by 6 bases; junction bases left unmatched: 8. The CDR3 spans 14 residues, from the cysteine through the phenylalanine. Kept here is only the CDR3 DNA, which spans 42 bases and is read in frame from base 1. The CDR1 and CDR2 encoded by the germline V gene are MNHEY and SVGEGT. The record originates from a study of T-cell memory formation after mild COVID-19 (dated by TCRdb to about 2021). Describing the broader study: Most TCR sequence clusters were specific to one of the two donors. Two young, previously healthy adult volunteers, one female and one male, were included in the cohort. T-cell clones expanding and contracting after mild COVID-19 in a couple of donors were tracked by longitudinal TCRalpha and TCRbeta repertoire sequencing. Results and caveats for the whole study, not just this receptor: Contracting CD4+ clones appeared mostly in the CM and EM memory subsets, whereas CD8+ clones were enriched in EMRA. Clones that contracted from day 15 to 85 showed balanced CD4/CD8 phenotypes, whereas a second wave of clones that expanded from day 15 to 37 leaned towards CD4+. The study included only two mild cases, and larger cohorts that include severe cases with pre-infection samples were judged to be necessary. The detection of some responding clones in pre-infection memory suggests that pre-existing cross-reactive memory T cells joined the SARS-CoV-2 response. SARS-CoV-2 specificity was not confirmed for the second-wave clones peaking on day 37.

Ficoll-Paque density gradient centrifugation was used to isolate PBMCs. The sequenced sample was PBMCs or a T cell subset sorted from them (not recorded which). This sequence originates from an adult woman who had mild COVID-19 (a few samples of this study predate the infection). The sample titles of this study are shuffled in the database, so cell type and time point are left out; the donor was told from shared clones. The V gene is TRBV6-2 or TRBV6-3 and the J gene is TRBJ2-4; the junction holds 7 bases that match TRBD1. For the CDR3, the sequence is CASSQGTEGNIQYF. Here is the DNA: TGTGCCAGCAGCCAGGGGACAGAAGGAAACATTCAGTACTTC.